This T cell receptor (beta chain) was profiled in a study of blood T cell repertoires in COVID-19 (TCRdb year 2020). In the study overall: The collaborator samples originated in the United States, Italy and Spain and spanned the acute and convalescent phases of COVID-19. The prospective study material was composed of cDNA or gDNA derived from T cells, B-cell-depleted T cells, or PBMCs. Deeply sampled blood TCRbeta repertoires from subjects exposed to, actively infected with, or recovered from COVID-19 were included in the dataset. The repertoires were released in a freely available public database intended as a resource for research on the immune response to SARS-CoV-2. The samples were drawn from the first 160 participants of the ongoing ImmuneRACE study and from about 1,200 subjects provided by 6 global collaborators. Nearly every sample came with metadata listing a de-identified subject ID, COVID-19 status, age in years and sex. Where available, HLA class I and class II types were obtained from metadata supplied by the sample provider rather than from assay-based typing. Overall results and qualifications from the work: How much clinical and demographic metadata was included differed by source and by participant, and the metadata was provided uncurated.

Based on the germline V gene, the CDR1 and CDR2 sequences are SGDLS and YYNGEE. Trimming removed 0 bases from V and 5 bases from J; the gene matches leave 5 bases unexplained. Inclusive of the bounding cysteine and phenylalanine, the CDR3 is 16 residues long. The DNA shown is the 48-base CDR3, in frame from base 1. TCRbeta CDR3 regions were amplified from genomic DNA using the immunoSEQ Assay, a bias-controlled multiplex PCR. The published analysis was carried out like this. Within the assay, amplification of reference gene primers was used to estimate how many nucleated cells each sample contained. To quantify the absolute abundance of each unique TCRbeta CDR3 rearrangement, sequence reads were collapsed and filtered. For each sample, productive Simpson clonality was calculated as the square root of Simpson's diversity index over productive rearrangements. TCRdb carries this immuneACCESS record with in-frame sequences only. Its versions omit some clonotypes, under half of them owing to an unresolved V gene in the studies checked, with the rest unexplained. The V and J calls and clone size were taken over from that table, and D and trimming were inferred from the DNA. The sample table records 220,000 or so clones; about 79% of these occur just once. Jointly, the top ten make up 1.3% of the sample.

Participants in the prospective study were aged about 18 to 100 years, lived in under 30 United States geographic areas, and enrolled through a virtual design. To assign participants to cohorts, the prospective study relied on clinical history that participants themselves reported in a screening survey and a study questionnaire. Each participant in the prospective study had whole blood, serum and a nasopharyngeal or oropharyngeal swab collected by mobile phlebotomists. Over an approximately two-month period, participants in the prospective study had the option of providing additional blood draws and questionnaires. Before DNA extraction, prospective study blood samples were shipped either frozen or at room temperature. Concerning this clone: The specificity of this receptor is unknown. The sample holds no much larger clone one base away, and base qualities are not on file.

This receptor was identified in a woman in her thirties or forties with acute COVID-19. This sequence uses TRBV9 and TRBJ2-2; the central 9 bases match TRBD1. The sequenced sample consisted of PBMCs or T cells enriched from blood (not recorded which). This receptor carries the CDR3 CASSVGGQGLTGELFF. The DNA sequence is as follows: TGTGCCAGCAGCGTAGGGGGACAGGGTTTGACCGGGGAGCTGTTTTTT.